This entry is about one T cell receptor beta chain. V was clipped by 2 bases and J by 3 bases; unmatched bases: 6. The CDR3 is 15 amino acids. CDR1 and CDR2 (germline): SGHVS, FQNEAQ. This sample was taken from a study of blood T cell repertoires in COVID-19. Using immunoSEQ multiplex PCR, the repertoire was profiled, and TCRdb retains in-frame clones only, with some absent. The data show 160,000 or so clones, 65% to 90% seen once. V gene TRBV7-8 combines with J gene TRBJ2-7, with 8 bases matching TRBD2. Input material: PBMCs or T cells enriched from blood (not recorded which). This TCR was sampled from a man aged 50 to 60 who had recovered from COVID-19. CDR3 sequence: CASSLSAGGHYEQYF. DNA for the CDR3: TGTGCCAGCAGCTTAAGTGCGGGGGGCCACTACGAGCAGTACTTC. The whole variable domain, remainder taken from reference TRBV7-8 and TRBJ2-7, is GAGVSQSPRYKVAKRGQDVALRCDPISGHVSLFWYQQALGQGPEFLTYFQNEAQLDKSGLPSDRFFAERPEGSVSTLKIQRTQQEDSAVYLCASSLSAGGHYEQYFGPGTRLTVT.